The 21 T cell receptor beta chains listed next were all sequenced from one sample in a study of cytomegalovirus exposure and HLA in healthy donors. It was with 60 Vbeta and 13 Jbeta primers that the PCR ran. Some clones are missing from TCRdb's copy, which holds only in-frame ones; the method was immunoSEQ multiplex PCR. The data show approximately 160,000 clones, 65% to 70% seen once. Sequences were obtained from PBMCs. The source is a woman younger than 30 in good health and CMV-seropositive.

The chain uses TRBV6-4 and TRBJ1-2, with 7 positions matching TRBD1. The CDR3 length is 13 residues. V lost 6 bases, J lost 8 bases, and 9 bases stayed unmatched. CDR1 is MRHNA and CDR2 is SNTAGT in the germline V gene. In DNA form, the CDR3 reads TGTGCCAGCAGCCAGACAGGGCTTGACGGCTACACCTTC. This codes for CASSQTGLDGYTF.

This chain connects TRBV7-9 to TRBJ1-1, with a weak D call TRBD1 (6 bases). The V end lost 5 bases, the J end lost 1 base, and 11 bases lay between the germline ends. From germline, CDR1 is SEHNR and CDR2 FQNEAQ (reference sequence). This CDR3 comprises 14 residues. The CDR3 reads CASSPPTGNTEAFF. For the CDR3, the DNA is TGTGCCAGCAGCCCCCCGACAGGGAACACTGAAGCTTTCTTT.

The chain recombines TRBV20-1 with TRBJ2-3; D remains ambiguous. This CDR3 is built from 11 residues. Trimming stripped 7 bases from V and 3 bases from J, with 8 bases between. The V gene's germline CDR1 is DFQATT and CDR2 SNEGSKA (reference sequence). The CDR3 spells CSVLATDTQYF. The CDR3 DNA is TGCAGTGTACTCGCGACAGATACGCAGTATTTT.

The V gene is TRBV27, the J gene TRBJ1-5; the D gene is possibly TRBD1 (6 bases). The germline CDR1 and CDR2 sequences are MNHEY and SMNVEV (reference sequence). V was pared by 8 bases and J by 4 bases, with 18 bases between. The CDR3 is 15 residues long. CDR3 amino acids: CASRKGGSENQPQHF. The CDR3 region has the DNA TGTGCCAGCCGCAAGGGGGGGAGCGAAAATCAGCCCCAGCATTTT.

The chain's CDR3 is CASTIQGFSYEQYF. CDR3 nucleotide sequence: TGTGCCAGCACTATACAGGGATTCTCCTACGAGCAGTACTTC. This chain connects TRBV6-6 to TRBJ2-7; D may be TRBD1 (6 bases). Germline V gene data show CDR1 as MNHNY and CDR2 as SVGAGI (reference sequence). The CDR3 is made up of 14 amino acids. The V end lost 7 bases, the J end lost 0 bases, and 13 bases lay between the germline ends.

Regarding this clone: The same CDR3 can be traced to other DNA sequences in this sample. CDR3 region: CASSDRLGQETQYF. The CDR3 DNA is TGTGCCAGCAGTGATCGGCTAGGACAAGAGACCCAGTACTTC. The V call is TRBV25-1, the J call TRBJ2-5; D is unresolved. The CDR3 runs 14 residues. From germline, CDR1 is MGHDK and CDR2 SYGVNS. V lost 3 bases and J 2 bases, leaving 10 bases between the germline ends.

The chain joins TRBV10-1 to TRBJ2-1; 7 positions agree with TRBD1. From germline, CDR1 is WNHNN and CDR2 SYGVQD (reference sequence). Trimming took 7 bases from V and 5 from J; bases not matched to a gene: 5. The CDR3 runs to 13 residues. DNA for the CDR3: TGCGCCAGCATCGAGGGGGCCAACAATGAGCAGTTCTTC. This codes for CASIEGANNEQFF.

V usage is TRBV2 and J usage is TRBJ1-3; 8 nucleotides match TRBD1. Germline V gives CDR1 SNHLY, CDR2 FYNNEI. The CDR3 consists of 15 residues. V gave up 6 bases and J gave up 4 bases; unmatched junction bases: 8. CDR3 sequence reads: CASRDRTGRGNTIYF. The DNA of the CDR3 is TGTGCCAGCAGGGACCGGACAGGGCGAGGAAACACCATATATTTT. Supplemented by reference TRBV2 and TRBJ1-3, the full variable domain reads EPEVTQTPSHQVTQMGQEVILRCVPISNHLYFYWYRQILGQKVEFLVSFYNNEISEKSEIFDDQFSVERPDGSNFTLKIRSTKLEDSAMYFCASRDRTGRGNTIYFGEGSWLTVV.

This clone was counted once. The chain couples TRBV6-5 to TRBJ2-4, with 7 bases lining up with TRBD1. J gave up 5 bases and V 6 bases, and 7 bases lay outside the gene matches. CDR3 size: 14 residues. Per the germline V gene, CDR1 is MNHEY and CDR2 is SVGAGI. CDR3 protein: CASRRDRQENIQYF. For the CDR3, the DNA is TGTGCCAGCAGAAGGGACAGACAAGAAAACATTCAGTACTTC.

This chain links TRBV28 with TRBJ2-7; 8 bases align to TRBD2. This CDR3 is 13 amino acids long. CDR1 and CDR2 from the germline V gene are MDHEN and SYDVKM. The V and J ends lost 3 bases and 10 bases, in that order; junction bases with no gene match: 8. Here the CDR3 reads CASSLLAGGGQYF. CDR3 coding DNA: TGTGCCAGCAGTTTGTTGGCGGGAGGCGGTCAGTACTTC.

J is TRBJ1-6 and V is TRBV4-3; D call uncertain. CDR1 and CDR2 (germline): LGHNA, YSLEER. V lost 0 bases, J lost 7 bases, and 10 bases lay in between. This CDR3 region has 15 residues. The CDR3 loop is CASSQDPLSNSPLHF. In DNA form, the CDR3 reads TGCGCCAGCAGCCAAGATCCGTTGAGCAATTCACCCCTCCACTTT.

CDR3 region: CASSIRDSDTQYF. The CDR3 DNA sequence: TGTGCCAGTAGTATACGGGACTCAGATACGCAGTATTTT. The rearrangement links TRBV19 to TRBJ2-3; tentatively, D is TRBD2 (6 bases). Per the germline V gene, CDR1 is LNHDA and CDR2 is SQIVND (reference sequence). Trimming took off 2 bases at V and 4 bases at J, with 7 bases between the two ends. This CDR3 has 13 residues.

This clone has more than one count but fewer than ten. The sample holds other DNA sequences that translate to the same CDR3. The chain uses TRBV5-1 and TRBJ1-4, with 9 bases that match TRBD1. CDR1 is SGHRS, CDR2 YFSETQ, per germline. V shed 0 bases and J 8 bases; nucleotides not matched to a gene: 2. The CDR3 contains 14 residues. The CDR3 DNA is TGCGCCAGCAGCTTGGGACAGGGGGGAGAAAAACTGTTTTTT. The encoded protein is CASSLGQGGEKLFF. Full variable domain (outside the CDR3, taken from reference TRBV5-1 and TRBJ1-4): KAGVTQTPRYLIKTRGQQVTLSCSPISGHRSVSWYQQTPGQGLQFLFEYFSETQRNKGNFPGRFSGRQFSNSRSEMNVSTLELGDSALYLCASSLGQGGEKLFFGSGTQLSVL.

This clone was seen a handful of times. The chain couples TRBV28 to TRBJ1-1, with D tentatively TRBD1 (6 bases). The germline gives CDR1 MDHEN, CDR2 SYDVKM. This CDR3 has 14 amino acids. V shed 3 bases and J shed 4 bases, with 12 bases lying between them. The CDR3 DNA reads as TGTGCCAGCAGTTTCCGGGGGGCGCGCACTGAAGCTTTCTTT. Its protein product is CASSFRGARTEAFF.

The chain couples TRBV6-6 to TRBJ1-5; D is ambiguous. Trimming shortened V by 4 bases and J by 4 bases, and 11 bases separated the two germline ends. CDR1 is MNHNY, CDR2 SVGAGI, per germline (reference sequence). There are 14 residues in the CDR3. The CDR3 coding sequence is TGTGCCAGCAGTTTCGGACGGGAAAATCAGCCCCAGCATTTT. Its translation is CASSFGRENQPQHF.

V and J are TRBV5-4 and TRBJ2-2, with D possibly matching TRBD2 (5 bases). V was shortened by 3 bases and J by 6 bases, with 15 bases between the two germline ends. This CDR3 has 15 residues. Germline CDR1 and CDR2: SGHNT and YYREEE (reference sequence). CDR3 residues: CASSSRRTGAGELFF. In DNA form, the CDR3 reads TGTGCCAGCAGCTCACGTCGGACTGGAGCCGGGGAGCTGTTTTTT. Based on the CDR3 plus reference TRBV5-4 and TRBJ2-2, the full variable domain is ETGVTQSPTHLIKTRGQQVTLRCSSQSGHNTVSWYQQALGQGPQFIFQYYREEENGRGNFPPRFSGLQFPNYSSELNVNALELDDSALYLCASSSRRTGAGELFFGEGSRLTVL.

The chain has TRBV2 and TRBJ1-2, with TRBD1 identical over 9 bases. Per the germline V gene, CDR1 is SNHLY and CDR2 is FYNNEI. V trimming: 6 bases; J trimming: 7 bases; junction bases outside the gene matches: 9. This CDR3 region has 14 residues. The CDR3 loop is CASRLGQGYGGYTF. CDR3 coding DNA: TGTGCCAGCAGACTAGGACAGGGGTATGGTGGCTACACCTTC.

The chain joins TRBV9 to TRBJ2-7; a weak D match, TRBD1 (5 bases). Trimming removed 4 bases at V and 2 bases at J, with 10 bases between. Looked up from germline, CDR1 is SGDLS and CDR2 is YYNGEE. The CDR3 extends over 13 amino acids. CDR3 residues: CASSLQGAYEQYF. In nucleotides, the CDR3 is TGTGCCAGCAGCCTTCAGGGCGCCTACGAGCAGTACTTC.

The V gene is TRBV28, the J gene TRBJ2-7; D is possibly TRBD1 (5 bases). The CDR3 extends over 12 amino acids. The V end was cut by 5 bases, the J end by 6 bases, with 11 bases between. CDR1 and CDR2 from the germline V gene are MDHEN and SYDVKM. Here the CDR3 reads CASSLRVPEQYF. Written as DNA, the CDR3 is TGTGCCAGCAGTCTCAGGGTACCCGAGCAGTACTTC.

V usage is TRBV29-1 and J usage is TRBJ1-3, with 9 bases aligning to TRBD1. Germline CDR1 reads SQVTM; CDR2 reads ANQGSEA. V shed 6 bases, J shed 1 base, and the junction held 4 bases outside the gene matches. This CDR3 contains 14 residues. This chain's CDR3 is CSVEQGASGNTIYF. DNA for the CDR3: TGCAGCGTGGAACAGGGGGCGTCTGGAAACACCATATATTTT.

This chain connects TRBV19 to TRBJ2-7, with 11 bases lining up with TRBD2. This CDR3 is 15 amino acids long. CDR1 LNHDA and CDR2 SQIVND come from the germline V gene (reference sequence). Losses at the gene ends were 5 bases for V and 0 bases for J; bases not matched to a gene: 3. This CDR3 reads CASSLGLAVSYEQYF. CDR3 in DNA: TGTGCCAGTAGTTTGGGACTAGCGGTCTCCTACGAGCAGTACTTC.